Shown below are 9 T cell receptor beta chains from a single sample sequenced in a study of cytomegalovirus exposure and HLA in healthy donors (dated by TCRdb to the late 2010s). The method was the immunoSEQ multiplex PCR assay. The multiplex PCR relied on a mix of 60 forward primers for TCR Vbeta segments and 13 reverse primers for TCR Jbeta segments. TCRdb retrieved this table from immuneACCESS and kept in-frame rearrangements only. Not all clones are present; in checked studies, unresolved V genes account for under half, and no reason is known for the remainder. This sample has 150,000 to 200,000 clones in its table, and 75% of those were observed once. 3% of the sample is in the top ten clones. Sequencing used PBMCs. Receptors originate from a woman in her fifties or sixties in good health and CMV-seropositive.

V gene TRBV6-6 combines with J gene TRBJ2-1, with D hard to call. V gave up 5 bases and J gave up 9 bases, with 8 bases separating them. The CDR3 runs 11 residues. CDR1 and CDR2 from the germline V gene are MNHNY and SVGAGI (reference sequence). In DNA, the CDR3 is TGTGCCAGCAGTCCCCGGAGTGAGCAGTTCTTC. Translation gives CASSPRSEQFF.

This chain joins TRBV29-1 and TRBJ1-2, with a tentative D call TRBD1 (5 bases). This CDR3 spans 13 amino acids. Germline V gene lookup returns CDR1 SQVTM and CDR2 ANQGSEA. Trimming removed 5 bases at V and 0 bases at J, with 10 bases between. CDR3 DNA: TGCAGCGTTACAGGCCTAGCTAACTATGGCTACACCTTC. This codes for CSVTGLANYGYTF.

In DNA form, the CDR3 reads TGTGCCAGCAGCGACTATGGGGGCCGGAACACTGAAGCTTTCTTT. Translated, it gives CASSDYGGRNTEAFF. V usage is TRBV7-8 and J usage is TRBJ1-1; D is possibly TRBD1 (6 bases). Trimming took 5 bases from V and 1 from J, leaving 14 bases between them. Germline lookup yields CDR1 SGHVS and CDR2 FQNEAQ. This CDR3 is 15 amino acids long.

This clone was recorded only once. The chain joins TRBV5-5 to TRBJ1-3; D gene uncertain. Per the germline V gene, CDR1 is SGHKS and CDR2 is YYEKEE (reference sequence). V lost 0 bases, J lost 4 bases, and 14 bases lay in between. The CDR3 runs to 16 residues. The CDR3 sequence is CASSLALRVSGNTIYF. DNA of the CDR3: TGTGCCAGCAGCTTGGCCCTCCGGGTCTCCGGAAACACCATATATTTT. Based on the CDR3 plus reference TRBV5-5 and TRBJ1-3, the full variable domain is DAGVTQSPTHLIKTRGQQVTLRCSPISGHKSVSWYQQVLGQGPQFIFQYYEKEERGRGNFPDRFSARQFPNYSSELNVNALLLGDSALYLCASSLALRVSGNTIYFGEGSWLTVV.

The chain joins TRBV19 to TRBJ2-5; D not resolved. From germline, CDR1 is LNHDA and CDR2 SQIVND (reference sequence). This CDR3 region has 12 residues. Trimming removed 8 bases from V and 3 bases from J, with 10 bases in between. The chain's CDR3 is CASGVAEETQYF. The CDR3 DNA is TGTGCCAGTGGTGTTGCAGAAGAGACCCAGTACTTC.

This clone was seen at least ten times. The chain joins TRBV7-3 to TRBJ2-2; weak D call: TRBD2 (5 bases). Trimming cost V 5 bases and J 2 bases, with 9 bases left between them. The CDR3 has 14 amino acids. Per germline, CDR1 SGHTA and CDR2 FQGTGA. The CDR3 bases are TGTGCCAGCAGCCTAAGCGGTAACACCGGGGAGCTGTTTTTT. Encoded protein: CASSLSGNTGELFF.

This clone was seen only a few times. The CDR3 loop reads CASSADGGSYNEQFF. CDR3 coding DNA: TGTGCCAGCAGTGCCGACGGGGGCTCCTACAATGAGCAGTTCTTC. The rearrangement uses TRBV6-4 and TRBJ2-1, with a weak D call TRBD2 (6 bases). Germline V gene data show CDR1 as MRHNA and CDR2 as SNTAGT. Trimming took 4 bases from V and 0 from J, leaving 10 bases between them. The CDR3 consists of 15 residues.

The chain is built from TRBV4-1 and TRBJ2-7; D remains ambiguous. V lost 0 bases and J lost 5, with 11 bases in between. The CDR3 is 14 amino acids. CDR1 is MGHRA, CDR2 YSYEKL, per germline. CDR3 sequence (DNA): TGCGCCAGCAGCCAAGAAGGTGCGGCGAACGAGCAGTACTTC. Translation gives CASSQEGAANEQYF.

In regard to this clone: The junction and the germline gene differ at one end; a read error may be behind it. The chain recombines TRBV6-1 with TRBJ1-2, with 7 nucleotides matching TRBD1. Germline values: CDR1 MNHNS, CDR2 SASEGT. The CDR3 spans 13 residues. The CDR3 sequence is CASSEWDRNLGAF. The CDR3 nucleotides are TGTGCCAGCAGTGAATGGGACAGAAATTTAGGAGCCTTC.